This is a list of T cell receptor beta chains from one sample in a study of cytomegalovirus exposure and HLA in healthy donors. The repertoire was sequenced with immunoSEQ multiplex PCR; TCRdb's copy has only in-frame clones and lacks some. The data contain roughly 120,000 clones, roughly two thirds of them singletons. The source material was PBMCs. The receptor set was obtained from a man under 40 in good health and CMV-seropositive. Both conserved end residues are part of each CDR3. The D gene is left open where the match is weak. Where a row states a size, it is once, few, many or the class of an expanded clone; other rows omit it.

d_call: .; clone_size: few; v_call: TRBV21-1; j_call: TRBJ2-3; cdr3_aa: CASRGEWPSGTMSTDTQYF; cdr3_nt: TGTGCCAGCAGGGGGGAGTGGCCTAGCGGGACTATGAGCACAGATACGCAGTATTTT
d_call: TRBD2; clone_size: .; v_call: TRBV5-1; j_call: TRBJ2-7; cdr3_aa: CASTRGVAGVSYEQYF; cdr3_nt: TGCGCCAGCACCCGGGGGGTAGCGGGAGTTTCTTACGAGCAGTACTTC
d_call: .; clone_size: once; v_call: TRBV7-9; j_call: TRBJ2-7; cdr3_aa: CASSLGPRTYEQYF; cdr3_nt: TGTGCCAGCAGCTTAGGGCCCCGAACCTACGAGCAGTACTTC
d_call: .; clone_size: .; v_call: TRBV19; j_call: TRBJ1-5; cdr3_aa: CASSIQALGPQHF; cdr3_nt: TGTGCCAGTAGTATACAGGCCCTGGGGCCCCAGCATTTT
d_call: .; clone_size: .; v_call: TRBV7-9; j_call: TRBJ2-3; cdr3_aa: CASSSLTGNTDTQYF; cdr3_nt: TGTGCCAGCAGCTCCCTGACGGGTAACACAGATACGCAGTATTTT
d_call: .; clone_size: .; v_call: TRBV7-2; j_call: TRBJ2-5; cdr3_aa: CASSLAQGPETQYF; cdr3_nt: TGTGCCAGCAGCTTAGCTCAGGGTCCCGAGACCCAGTACTTC
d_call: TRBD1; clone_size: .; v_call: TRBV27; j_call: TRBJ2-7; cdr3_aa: CASSPGTGIGEQYF; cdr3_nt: TGTGCCAGCAGCCCCGGGACAGGGATAGGCGAGCAGTACTTC
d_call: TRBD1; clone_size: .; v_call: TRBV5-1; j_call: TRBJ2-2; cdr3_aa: CASSQGQGIGTGELFF; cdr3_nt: TGCGCCAGCAGCCAAGGACAGGGAATCGGCACCGGGGAGCTGTTTTTT
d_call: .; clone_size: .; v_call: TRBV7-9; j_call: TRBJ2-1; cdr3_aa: CASSPTQITVKMFF; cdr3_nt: TGTGCCAGCAGCCCAACACAGATTACAGTTAAAATGTTCTTC
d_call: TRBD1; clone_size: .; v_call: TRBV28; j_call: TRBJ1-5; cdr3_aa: CATDRGSNQPQHF; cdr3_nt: TGTGCCACCGACAGGGGTTCAAATCAGCCCCAGCATTTT
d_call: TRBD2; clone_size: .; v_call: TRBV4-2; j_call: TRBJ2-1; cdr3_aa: CASSLIAGGLYNEQFF; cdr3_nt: TGTGCCAGCAGCCTAATAGCGGGAGGCCTCTACAATGAGCAGTTCTTC
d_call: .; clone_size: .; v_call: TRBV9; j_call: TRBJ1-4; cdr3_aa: CASSDGVGSFSTNEKLFF; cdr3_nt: TGTGCCAGCAGCGACGGGGTGGGCAGCTTCTCAACTAATGAAAAACTGTTTTTT
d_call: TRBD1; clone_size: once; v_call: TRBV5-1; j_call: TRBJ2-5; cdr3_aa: CASSRGQGGYQETQYF; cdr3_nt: TGCGCCAGCAGCCGTGGACAGGGTGGATACCAAGAGACCCAGTACTTC
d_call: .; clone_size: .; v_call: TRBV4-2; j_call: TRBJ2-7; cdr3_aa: CASSQETGNEQYF; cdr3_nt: TGTGCCAGCAGCCAGGAAACAGGGAACGAGCAGTACTTC
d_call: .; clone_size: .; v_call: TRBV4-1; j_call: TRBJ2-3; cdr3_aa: CASSQVLATRGTDTQYF; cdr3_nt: TGCGCCAGCAGCCAAGTTCTGGCCACGAGGGGCACAGATACGCAGTATTTT
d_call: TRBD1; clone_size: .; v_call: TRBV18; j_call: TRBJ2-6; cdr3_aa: CASSLTGGSGANVLTF; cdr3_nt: TGTGCCAGCTCACTGACAGGGGGCTCTGGGGCCAACGTCCTGACTTTC
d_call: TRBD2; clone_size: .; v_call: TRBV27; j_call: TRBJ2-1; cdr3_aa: CASSRKGLAGDSEQFF; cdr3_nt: TGTGCCAGCAGCCGAAAGGGACTAGCGGGAGATAGTGAGCAGTTCTTC
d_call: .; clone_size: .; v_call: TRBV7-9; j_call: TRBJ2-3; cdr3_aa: CASSLALGLSTDTQYF; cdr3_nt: TGTGCCAGCAGCTTAGCGTTAGGACTGAGCACAGATACGCAGTATTTT
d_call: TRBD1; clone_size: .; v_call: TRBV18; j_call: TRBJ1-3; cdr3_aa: CASSPRQGIAGNTIYF; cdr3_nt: TGTGCCAGCTCACCTCGACAGGGGATAGCTGGAAACACCATATATTTT
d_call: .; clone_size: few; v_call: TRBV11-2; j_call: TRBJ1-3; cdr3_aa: CASSPAGANSGNTIYF; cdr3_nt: TGTGCCAGCAGCCCTGCAGGGGCCAACTCTGGAAACACCATATATTTT
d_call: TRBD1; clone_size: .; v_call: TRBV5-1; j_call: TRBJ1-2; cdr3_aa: CASDLRGDRAPVYYGYTF; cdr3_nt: TGCGCCAGCGACCTTCGAGGAGACAGGGCTCCTGTTTACTATGGCTACACCTTC
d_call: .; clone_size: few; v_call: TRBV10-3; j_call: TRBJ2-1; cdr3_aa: CAISDSDSYNEQFF; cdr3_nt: TGTGCCATCAGTGACTCTGACAGCTACAATGAGCAGTTCTTC
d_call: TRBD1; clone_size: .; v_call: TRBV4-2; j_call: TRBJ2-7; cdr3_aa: CASSDGTGPLEQYF; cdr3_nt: TGTGCCAGCAGCGACGGGACAGGCCCCCTCGAGCAGTACTTC
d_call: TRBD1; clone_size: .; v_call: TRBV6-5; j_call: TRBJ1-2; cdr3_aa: CASSYGQGVYGYTF; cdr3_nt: TGTGCCAGCAGTTACGGACAGGGTGTCTATGGCTACACCTTC
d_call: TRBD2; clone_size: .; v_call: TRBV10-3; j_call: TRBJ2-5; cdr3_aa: CAISSLAGATETQYF; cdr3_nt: TGTGCCATCAGTTCCCTAGCGGGAGCAACCGAGACCCAGTACTTC
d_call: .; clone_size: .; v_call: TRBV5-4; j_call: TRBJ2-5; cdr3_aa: CASSRTGREQYF; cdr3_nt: TGTGCCAGCAGCCGGACAGGGCGGGAGCAGTACTTC
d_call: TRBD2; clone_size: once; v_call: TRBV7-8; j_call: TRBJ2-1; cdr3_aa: CASVAGTSGYNEQFF; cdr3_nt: TGTGCCAGCGTTGCCGGGACTAGCGGATACAATGAGCAGTTCTTC
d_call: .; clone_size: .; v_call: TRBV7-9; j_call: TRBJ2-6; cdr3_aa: CASSKTDSSGANVLTF; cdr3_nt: TGTGCCAGCAGCAAAACTGACAGCTCTGGGGCCAACGTCCTGACTTTC
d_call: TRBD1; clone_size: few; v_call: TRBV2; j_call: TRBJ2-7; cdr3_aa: CASTPGQGPYEQYF; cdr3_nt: TGTGCCAGCACCCCGGGACAGGGGCCCTACGAGCAGTACTTC
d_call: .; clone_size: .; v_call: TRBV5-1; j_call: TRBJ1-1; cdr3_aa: CASSEERGNTEAFF; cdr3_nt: TGCGCCAGCAGCGAAGAAAGGGGGAACACTGAAGCTTTCTTT
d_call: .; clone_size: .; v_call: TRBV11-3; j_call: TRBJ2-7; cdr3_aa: CASSLGAGTYEQYF; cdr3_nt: TGTGCCAGCAGCTTAGGGGCAGGGACCTACGAGCAGTACTTC
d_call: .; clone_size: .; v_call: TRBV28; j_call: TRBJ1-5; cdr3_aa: CASSLLGGNQPQHF; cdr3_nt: TGTGCCAGCAGTTTATTGGGGGGTAATCAGCCCCAGCATTTT
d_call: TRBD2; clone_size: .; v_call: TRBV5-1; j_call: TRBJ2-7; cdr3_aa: CASSGTSAWEQYF; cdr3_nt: TGCGCCAGCAGCGGGACTAGCGCATGGGAGCAGTACTTC
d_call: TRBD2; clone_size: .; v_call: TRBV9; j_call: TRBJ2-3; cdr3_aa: CASSFGLAVSTDTQYF; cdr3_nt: TGTGCCAGCAGCTTCGGACTAGCGGTTAGCACAGATACGCAGTATTTT
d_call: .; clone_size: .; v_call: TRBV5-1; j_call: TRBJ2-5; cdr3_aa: CASSLGAAQETQYF; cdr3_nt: TGCGCCAGCAGCTTGGGAGCGGCTCAAGAGACCCAGTACTTC
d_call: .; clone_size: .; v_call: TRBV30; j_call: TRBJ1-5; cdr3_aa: CAWSRGGADQPQHF; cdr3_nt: TGTGCCTGGAGCCGCGGGGGCGCCGATCAGCCCCAGCATTTT
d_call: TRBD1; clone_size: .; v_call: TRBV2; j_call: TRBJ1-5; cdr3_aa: CASGGPGQGSFSNQPQHF; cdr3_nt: TGTGCCAGCGGAGGACCGGGACAGGGGAGTTTTAGCAATCAGCCCCAGCATTTT
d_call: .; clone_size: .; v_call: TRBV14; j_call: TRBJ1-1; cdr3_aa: CASSFQGNTEAFF; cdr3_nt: TGTGCCAGCAGCTTCCAGGGGAACACTGAAGCTTTCTTT
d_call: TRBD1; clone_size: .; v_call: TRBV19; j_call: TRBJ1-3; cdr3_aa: CATKPGQGVKMDTIYF; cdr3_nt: TGTGCCACTAAGCCGGGACAGGGGGTAAAGATGGACACCATATATTTT
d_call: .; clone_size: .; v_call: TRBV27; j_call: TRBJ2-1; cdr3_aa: CASSLLGDEQFF; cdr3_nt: TGTGCCAGCAGTTTATTGGGCGATGAGCAGTTCTTC
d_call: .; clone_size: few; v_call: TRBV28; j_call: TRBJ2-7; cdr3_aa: CASAYGFYEQYF; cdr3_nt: TGTGCCTCTGCGTACGGTTTCTACGAGCAGTACTTC
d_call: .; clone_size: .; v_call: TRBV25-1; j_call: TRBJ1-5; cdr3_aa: CASSESGAGPNQPQHF; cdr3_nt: TGTGCCAGCAGTGAATCAGGGGCCGGGCCTAATCAGCCCCAGCATTTT
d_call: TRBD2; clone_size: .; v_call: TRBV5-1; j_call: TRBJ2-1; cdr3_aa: CASSNHVREGRNEQFF; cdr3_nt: TGCGCCAGCAGCAACCATGTCCGGGAGGGCCGGAATGAGCAGTTCTTC
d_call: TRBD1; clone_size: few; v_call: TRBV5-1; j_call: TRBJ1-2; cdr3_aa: CASSRDSTIYGYTF; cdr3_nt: TGCGCCAGCAGCCGGGACAGTACAATCTATGGCTACACCTTC